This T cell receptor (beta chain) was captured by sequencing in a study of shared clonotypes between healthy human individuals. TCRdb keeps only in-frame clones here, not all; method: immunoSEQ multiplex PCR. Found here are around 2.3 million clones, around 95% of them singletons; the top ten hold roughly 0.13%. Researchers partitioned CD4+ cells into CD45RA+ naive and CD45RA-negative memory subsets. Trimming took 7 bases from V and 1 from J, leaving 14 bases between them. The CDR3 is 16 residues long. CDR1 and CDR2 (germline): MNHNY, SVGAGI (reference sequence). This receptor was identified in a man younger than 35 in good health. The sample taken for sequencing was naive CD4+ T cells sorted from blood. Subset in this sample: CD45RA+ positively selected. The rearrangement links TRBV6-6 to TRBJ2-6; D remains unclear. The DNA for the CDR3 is TGTGCCAGCACTACAATACGCGGTTCTGGGGCCAACGTCCTGACTTTC. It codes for CASTTIRGSGANVLTF.